This record looks at one TCR beta chain sequence and its context. Its antigen is unidentified. Donors included only healthy HIV-negative adults lacking recent acute infections or vaccinations. Only Caucasian adults living in Nashville, Tennessee made up the donor group. The sample comes from a study of shared clonotypes between healthy human individuals. Method: immunoSEQ multiplex PCR; TCRdb's copy keeps in-frame clones and lacks some. Found here are about 2 million clones, roughly 94% of them singletons; the top ten hold 0.13%. Whole-study results and caveats: Lower generation probabilities were found for non-shared clonotypes than for those shared by all four donors. Apart from blood, nothing was sampled; tissue repertoires likely differ.

V gave up 3 bases and J gave up 0 bases, with 12 bases separating them. Germline V gene sequence: CDR1 GTSNPN, CDR2 SVGIG (reference sequence). This CDR3 has 14 residues. This clonotype was obtained from a man younger than 35 in good health. J is TRBJ2-7 and V is TRBV30, with D possibly matching TRBD2 (5 bases). Sample: naive CD4+ T cells sorted from blood. Indicated subset: CD45RA+ positively selected. The CDR3: CAWRLGLSSYEQYF. CDR3 DNA: TGTGCCTGGAGACTCGGACTGAGCTCCTACGAGCAGTACTTC.